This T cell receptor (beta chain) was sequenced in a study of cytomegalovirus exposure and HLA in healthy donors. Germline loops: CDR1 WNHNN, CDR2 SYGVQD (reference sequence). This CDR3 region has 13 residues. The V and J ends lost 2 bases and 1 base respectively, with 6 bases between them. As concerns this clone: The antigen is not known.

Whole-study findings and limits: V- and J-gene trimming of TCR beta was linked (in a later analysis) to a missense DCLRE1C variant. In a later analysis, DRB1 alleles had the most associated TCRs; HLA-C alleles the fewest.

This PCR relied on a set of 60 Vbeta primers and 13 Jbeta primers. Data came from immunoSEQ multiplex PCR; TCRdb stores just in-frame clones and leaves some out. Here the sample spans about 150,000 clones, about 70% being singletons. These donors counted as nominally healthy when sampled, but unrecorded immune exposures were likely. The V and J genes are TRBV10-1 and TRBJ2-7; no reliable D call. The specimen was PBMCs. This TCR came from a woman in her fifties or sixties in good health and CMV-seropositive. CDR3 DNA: TGCGCCAGCAGTGAGCGGTGGTCCTACGAGCAGTACTTC. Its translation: CASSERWSYEQYF.